This record concerns one T cell receptor (beta chain) sequence. This same CDR3 is encoded by further DNA sequences in the sample. The CDR3 sequence is 11 residues long. With 3 bases removed from V and 5 bases from J, the gap between germline ends came to 3 bases. Germline V gene sequence: CDR1 LNHDA, CDR2 SQIVND (reference sequence). The data belong to a study of blood T cell repertoires in COVID-19. Across the whole study: Researchers got acute and convalescent COVID-19 samples from the United States, Italy and Spain. PBMCs, B-cell-depleted T cells, or T cells provided the cDNA or gDNA that made up the material.

In the authors' methods: How many nucleated cells were present was estimated from reference gene primer amplification. Sequencing was performed with immunoSEQ multiplex PCR; in TCRdb, only in-frame clones are kept and a portion is missing. V and J calls plus clone size are reproduced from that table; the DNA served to infer D and trimming. The repertoire holds 100,000 to 150,000 clones, around 83% seen once, with 5.5% to 6% in the top ten. The V call is TRBV19, the J call TRBJ2-3; D not resolved. This TCR was sampled from a man of 80 years or more with active or convalescent COVID-19. Specimen: peripheral blood. As DNA, the CDR3 is TGTGCCAGTAGTATTCGAGATACGCAGTATTTT. Residues: CASSIRDTQYF.